Listed below are T cell receptor beta chains from one sample, sequenced in a study of blood T cell repertoires in COVID-19. Profiling relied on immunoSEQ multiplex PCR, and the TCRdb table lists in-frame clones only, not all of them. The table includes under 80,000 clones, approximately 86% detected once. Input material: peripheral blood. Source of these receptors: a man aged 65 to 85 with active COVID-19. CDR3s include the opening cysteine and the closing phenylalanine or tryptophan. The order of the fields is clone size, V gene, J gene, D gene, CDR3 length, CDR3 DNA, CDR3 protein. The D gene is left open where the match is weak. The size field is filled for only some rows; it gives once, few, many or a size class.

>.|TRBV6-5|TRBJ2-7|.|15
TGTGCCAGCAGTCCGTCCCAGCGGGCGGGGAGCGAGCAGTACTTC
CASSPSQRAGSEQYF
>.|TRBV5-1|TRBJ1-4|.|16
TGCGCCAGCAGCTTGGGGGCAAAAGGTCCTAATGAAAAACTGTTTTTT
CASSLGAKGPNEKLFF
>.|TRBV24-1|TRBJ1-3|.|13
TGTGCCACCCAGGGTGGGCCTGGAAACACCATATATTTT
CATQGGPGNTIYF
>.|TRBV6-1|TRBJ2-3|TRBD2|17
TGTGCCAGCAGTGAAGGAGGTTGGGGACTAGACACAGATACGCAGTATTTT
CASSEGGWGLDTDTQYF
>.|TRBV6-5|TRBJ2-2|.|15
TGTGCCAGCAGCCGTCCGGGACTCCCGGCCGGGGAGCTGTTTTTT
CASSRPGLPAGELFF
>once|TRBV12-3/TRBV12-4|TRBJ2-1|.|13
TGTGCCAGCAGTTTAGGCCGGGACCGGGGGAAGTTCTTC
CASSLGRDRGKFF
>.|TRBV7-8|TRBJ2-7|.|14
TGTGCCAGCAGCTTAGTGGCCCTCGGGTACGAGCAGTACTTC
CASSLVALGYEQYF
>.|TRBV11-3|TRBJ2-7|.|15
TGTGCCAGCAGCTTAGGGAAGGGGGTGGTTTACGAGCAGTACTTC
CASSLGKGVVYEQYF
>few|TRBV18|TRBJ2-3|TRBD1|18
TGTGCCAGCTCACCACTTGCCAGGGGGACCGCTCGCACAGATACGCAGTATTTT
CASSPLARGTARTDTQYF
>.|TRBV21-1|TRBJ2-7|.|16
TGTGCCAGCGGGGAATGTCGGACAGGGTGGACCTACGAGCAGTACTTC
CASGECRTGWTYEQYF
>.|TRBV7-8|TRBJ1-1|.|18
TGTGCCAGCAGCTCCCGGAGGGGGGGCCCGGGCATGAACACTGAAGCTTTCTTT
CASSSRRGGPGMNTEAFF
>.|TRBV18|TRBJ2-1|.|13
TGTGCCAGCTCATTGGGGGGTCCCAATGAGCAGTTCTTC
CASSLGGPNEQFF
>.|TRBV29-1|TRBJ2-5|.|15
TGCAGCGTTACCCCGGGGCCCGGGGAGGCAGAGACCCAGTACTTC
CSVTPGPGEAETQYF
>once|TRBV4-1|TRBJ2-4|.|15
TGCGCCAGCAGCCAAGAGACCGGGACACAACGAATTCAGTACTTC
CASSQETGTQRIQYF
>.|TRBV5-4|TRBJ1-1|TRBD1|14
TGTGCCAGCAGCGCCGACAGGGGGGTGGGCGGTGCTTTCTTT
CASSADRGVGGAFF
>few|TRBV2|TRBJ1-5|TRBD1|14
TGTGCCAGCACCCGGGACAGGGTCAATCAGCCCCAGCATTTT
CASTRDRVNQPQHF
>.|TRBV2|TRBJ2-5|.|14
TGTGCCAGCAGCCCGGCGTGGGGGAGGGAGACCCAGTACTTC
CASSPAWGRETQYF
>.|TRBV10-3|TRBJ1-4|.|17
TGTGCCATCAGTGAGTCGAGGGGGGGTGCAACTAATGAAAAACTGTTTTTT
CAISESRGGATNEKLFF
>once|TRBV7-2|TRBJ2-7|.|17
TGTGCCAGCAGCTTAGATGGGGGCGGACGGCAAAGCTACGAGCAGTACTTC
CASSLDGGGRQSYEQYF
>.|TRBV7-8|TRBJ2-5|.|13
TGTGCCAGCAGCACGGGTATTGGGGAGACCCAGTACTTC
CASSTGIGETQYF
>once|TRBV5-1|TRBJ2-7|TRBD2|20
TGCGCCAGCAGCAAAGGGTTACTAGCGGCCACCATGACAACTTCCTACGAGCAGTACTTC
CASSKGLLAATMTTSYEQYF
>.|TRBV7-2|TRBJ1-1|.|12
TGTGCCAGCAGCCCCCTTATCACTGAAGCTTTCTTT
CASSPLITEAFF
>.|TRBV15|TRBJ1-1|.|15
TGTGCCACCAGCAGAGCCGTCACTGACATTGCTGAAGCTTTCTTT
CATSRAVTDIAEAFF
>.|TRBV2|TRBJ2-7|TRBD1|14
TGTGCCAGCAGTAGACAGGGGGGACCCTACGAGCAGTACTTC
CASSRQGGPYEQYF
>.|TRBV6-2/TRBV6-3|TRBJ2-5|.|13
TGTGCCAGCAGTTACGGTCCGGAAGAGACCCAGTACTTC
CASSYGPEETQYF
>.|TRBV12-3/TRBV12-4|TRBJ2-1|.|13
TGTGCCAGCAGCCCTACTAGTTACAATGAGCAGTTCTTC
CASSPTSYNEQFF
>.|TRBV28|TRBJ2-7|TRBD1|15
TGTGCCAGCACCATGGGGGACAGGGGTTCCTACGAGCAGTACTTC
CASTMGDRGSYEQYF
>.|TRBV5-1|TRBJ2-1|TRBD2|14
TGCGCCAGCCGCGGGGGGACTAGCGATTTTGAGCAGTTCTTC
CASRGGTSDFEQFF
>once|TRBV14|TRBJ2-2|TRBD2|21
TGTGCCGGTCGAACAGGGGGGCTAGCGGGAGGGCCGGAGCAGAACACCGGGGAGCTGTTTTTT
CAGRTGGLAGGPEQNTGELFF
>.|TRBV5-1|TRBJ2-3|TRBD2|16
TGCGCCAGCAGCCCCGTGGGGGGGGATAGCACAGATACGCAGTATTTT
CASSPVGGDSTDTQYF
>.|TRBV5-1|TRBJ2-1|.|15
TGCGCCAGCAGCTCCCGGGGAAGCTCCTACAATGAGCAGTTCTTC
CASSSRGSSYNEQFF
>.|TRBV6-2/TRBV6-3|TRBJ2-7|TRBD2|14
TGTGCCAGCAGTTACTCTCGACTAGCGGGAGAGCAGTACTTC
CASSYSRLAGEQYF
>few|TRBV6-2/TRBV6-3|TRBJ2-1|TRBD2|13
TGTGCCAGCAGTCCACGGACTAGCGGGATGGAGTTCTTC
CASSPRTSGMEFF
>.|TRBV4-1|TRBJ2-3|TRBD2|17
TGCGCCAGCAGCCTCCGGCTAGCGGGAGGATGGGGAGATACGCAGTATTTT
CASSLRLAGGWGDTQYF
>.|TRBV5-1|TRBJ2-5|.|15
TGCGCCAGCACCCTAGCCGCAGGAACCGGAGAGACCCAGTACTTC
CASTLAAGTGETQYF
>.|TRBV14|TRBJ1-4|.|15
TGTGCCAGCAGCCGGGACGGGGGGACTAATGAAAAACTGTTTTTT
CASSRDGGTNEKLFF